These 21 T cell receptor beta chains came from one sample sequenced in a study of blood T cells in healthy people across ages. Through a sample-barcoded 5' primer and a J-beta primer mix, a second PCR was run for 7 to 11 cycles. TCRdb recomputed calls from the 5' RACE reads with MiXCR, one row per CDR3 protein. Of some 900,000 distinct CDR3 sequences in the sample, 29% were seen once. Sample: blood. The receptors here all came from a woman older than 75 in good health.

This sequence joins TRBV6-5 and TRBJ1-1; tentatively, D is TRBD1 (5 bases). CDR3 length: 15 residues. The V gene lost 0 bases and the J gene lost 5 bases, with 13 bases spanning the gap. Germline values: CDR1 MNHEY, CDR2 SVGAGI. For the CDR3, the DNA is TGTGCCAGCAGTTACTCGAGGCCTCCAGGGACTGAAGCTTTCTTT. It specifies CASSYSRPPGTEAFF.

This clonotype was seen many times. The rearrangement uses TRBV5-5 and TRBJ1-2; D remains unclear. The V end was cut by 3 bases, the J end by 5 bases, with 11 bases between. There are 13 residues in the CDR3. Looked up from germline, CDR1 is SGHKS and CDR2 is YYEKEE (reference sequence). The DNA for the CDR3 is TGTGCCAGCAGCTCAGGATTATTATATGGCTACACCTTC. Its translation: CASSSGLLYGYTF.

This clonotype was detected ten times or more. The chain joins TRBV6-5 to TRBJ2-1; 10 bases fit TRBD1. The length of the CDR3 is 15 residues. CDR1 and CDR2 (germline): MNHEY, SVGAGI. The V segment lost 6 bases and the J segment 7 bases; nucleotides outside the gene matches: 9. Here the CDR3 DNA reads TGTGCCAGCAGGCGGGACAGGGGTTCCTGGAATGAGCAGTTCTTC. Translated, it gives CASRRDRGSWNEQFF.

This clonotype was detected a few times. This sequence joins TRBV20-1 and TRBJ1-1; a possible D gene is TRBD1 (6 bases). The CDR3 runs to 16 residues. Per the germline V gene, CDR1 is DFQATT and CDR2 is SNEGSKA (reference sequence). V dropped 0 bases and J dropped 1 base, with 15 bases sitting between them. Here the CDR3 reads CSARDRKGGGNTEAFF. For the CDR3, the DNA is TGCAGTGCTAGAGATCGGAAGGGAGGGGGGAACACTGAAGCTTTCTTT.

The V gene is TRBV29-1, the J gene TRBJ2-2; maybe TRBD1 (6 bases). Germline CDR1 is SQVTM and CDR2 is ANQGSEA. Trimming removed 5 bases at V and 5 bases at J, with 9 bases between. This CDR3 has 12 amino acids. The CDR3 loop is CSVSRGTGELFF. The CDR3, as DNA: TGCAGCGTTTCCAGGGGTACCGGGGAGCTGTTTTTT.

This clonotype was seen many times. This rearrangement joins TRBV28 to TRBJ2-1; D perhaps matches TRBD1 (5 bases). CDR1 and CDR2 (germline): MDHEN, SYDVKM. The CDR3 length is 15 residues. V was pared by 2 bases and J by 4 bases, with 12 bases between. CDR3 coding DNA: TGTGCCAGCAGTTTAGATAGAGGACAATACAATGAGCAGTTCTTC. Translating gives CASSLDRGQYNEQFF.

This sequence joins TRBV7-2 and TRBJ2-5, with 11 positions matching TRBD1. This CDR3 has 15 amino acids. V shed 4 bases and J 11 bases; nucleotides not matched to a gene: 12. Germline assignment: CDR1 SGHTA and CDR2 FQGNSA. CDR3 region: CASSWGGQGGNEQYF. The CDR3 DNA is TGTGCCAGCAGCTGGGGGGGACAGGGGGGTAATGAGCAGTACTTC.

This chain links TRBV5-1 with TRBJ1-1; possibly TRBD1 for D (6 bases). The length of the CDR3 is 14 residues. Trimming stripped 7 bases from V and 4 bases from J, with 17 bases between. Germline CDR1 and CDR2: SGHRS and YFSETQ. The CDR3 nucleotides read TGCGCCAGCGGCTGGGTAGTAGGGGGCACTGAAGCTTTCTTT. Translated: CASGWVVGGTEAFF.

Remarks on this clonotype: Being one base from a much bigger clone, this may be a read error. The chain is built from TRBV6-2 or TRBV6-3 and TRBJ2-1, with D possibly being TRBD2 (6 bases). This CDR3 has 15 residues. Germline CDR1 is MNHEY and CDR2 is SVGEGT. The chain's CDR3 is CASSYEGLRYNGQFF. The CDR3 DNA reads TGTGCCAGCAGTTACGAGGGACTCAGGTACAATGGGCAGTTCTTC.

The chain carries TRBV12-3 or TRBV12-4 and TRBJ2-5; D call uncertain. V lost 7 bases and J lost 4, with 13 bases in between. The CDR3 covers 13 residues. The CDR3 loop reads CASTYQPRETQYF. DNA of the CDR3: TGTGCCAGCACGTATCAGCCTCGAGAGACCCAGTACTTC.

The V gene is TRBV9, the J gene TRBJ2-2, with 15 bases identical to TRBD2. The V and J ends lost 0 bases and 5 bases, in that order; junction bases with no gene match: 11. The CDR3 runs to 20 residues. The germline CDR1 and CDR2 sequences are SGDLS and YYNGEE. CDR3 loop: CASSVVPGLAGGNPTGELFF. The CDR3 DNA reads TGTGCCAGCAGCGTAGTACCGGGACTAGCGGGGGGAAATCCTACCGGGGAGCTGTTTTTT.

This clonotype was observed at least ten times. The genes are TRBV20-1 and TRBJ2-3, with TRBD2 matching 9 bases. The V gene's germline CDR1 is DFQATT and CDR2 SNEGSKA (reference sequence). This CDR3 contains 15 residues. Germline trimming cut 3 bases from V and 0 bases from J; bases unmatched to any gene: 4. The CDR3 nucleotides read TGCAGTGCTAGTTGGCGGGGGGGGAGCACAGATACGCAGTATTTT. Its protein product is CSASWRGGSTDTQYF.

For this clonotype: This may be a read error: a much more frequent sequence differs by one nucleotide. The chain is built from TRBV20-1 and TRBJ2-1, with 8 bases fitting TRBD2. The J call could be wrong; TRBJ2-7 is a better fit for the DNA end. There are 14 residues in the CDR3. CDR1 is DFQATT, CDR2 SNEGSKA, per germline (reference sequence). The CDR3 loop reads CSASGGASYNEQYF. CDR3 DNA: TGCAGTGCTAGCGGGGGGGCCTCCTACAATGAGCAGTACTTC.

With regard to this clonotype: A read error may produce the germline difference seen at one junction end. The genes are TRBV2 and TRBJ1-5; D is uncertain. Germline CDR1 SNHLY, CDR2 FYNNEI. CDR3 length: 14 amino acids. The CDR3 protein is CASSVSGGNRPQQF. CDR3 bases: TGTGCCAGCAGTGTGTCGGGTGGCAATCGGCCCCAGCAATTT.

This clonotype was seen ten or more times. This rearrangement joins TRBV7-9 to TRBJ2-4; a possible D gene is TRBD1 (5 bases). Germline V CDR1 and CDR2: SEHNR, FQNEAQ (reference sequence). V lost 5 bases and J lost 7, with 15 bases in between. This CDR3 region has 14 residues. CDR3 coding DNA: TGTGCCAGCAGCCGGCCAGGGTCGGGTAACATTCAGTACTTC. It translates to CASSRPGSGNIQYF.

There are a few counts of this clonotype. This chain links TRBV12-3 or TRBV12-4 with TRBJ2-1; D gene ambiguous. The CDR3 is 11 residues long. V was pared by 7 bases and J by 4 bases, with 5 bases between. CDR3 DNA: TGTGCCAGCACCACATACAATGAGCAGTTCTTC. Amino acids: CASTTYNEQFF.

Comment on this clonotype: It may be a read error: a sequence one base away is much more abundant. This chain uses TRBV24-1 with TRBJ2-5; D uncertain. The germline CDR1 and CDR2 sequences are KGHDR and SFDVKD. The CDR3 contains 14 residues. The CDR3 nucleotides are TGTGCCACCAGGGATTTCCCGAGAGCGGAGACCCAGTACTTC. Its translation is CATRDFPRAETQYF.

To note about this clonotype: A much larger clone lies one base from this, so it may be a read error. This chain joins TRBV29-1 and TRBJ1-5, with D tentatively TRBD1 (5 bases). The CDR3 extends over 15 amino acids. The V end lost 4 bases, the J end lost 3 bases, and 16 bases lay between the germline ends. Germline V gene sequence: CDR1 SQVTM, CDR2 ANQGSEA. CDR3: CSVGLIGDHNQPQHF. The CDR3 nucleotides read TGCAGCGTTGGCCTGATAGGGGACCACAATCAGCCCCAGCATTTT.

As regards this clonotype: A much larger clone lies a single base off, so this may be a read error. V gene TRBV6-5 combines with J gene TRBJ1-2; possible D gene TRBD1, 6 bases. Trimming cost V 2 bases and J 4 bases, with 14 bases left between them. CDR1 is MNHEY and CDR2 is SVGAGI in the germline V gene. The CDR3 extends over 15 amino acids. The CDR3 nucleotides read TGTGCCAGCAGTTACGGAGCAGGGGACGGCTATGGCTACACCTTC. Translation gives CASSYGAGDGYGYTF.

This clonotype was observed many times. The V and J genes are TRBV6-1 and TRBJ2-3; D may be TRBD1 or TRBD2 (5 bases each). The CDR3 runs 15 residues. Deletions cut 6 bases from V and 2 bases from J, with 15 bases between. In germline, CDR1 is MNHNS, CDR2 SASEGT. CDR3 protein: CASSRDRRNTDTQYF. As DNA, the CDR3 is TGTGCCAGCAGCCGGGACCGAAGAAACACAGATACGCAGTATTTT.

V usage is TRBV20-1 and J usage is TRBJ1-1; 8 bases match TRBD1. The CDR3 covers 12 residues. Germline assignment: CDR1 DFQATT and CDR2 SNEGSKA (reference sequence). V trimming: 3 bases; J trimming: 13 bases; junction bases outside the gene matches: 10. The CDR3 nucleotides read TGCAGTGCTAGCGACAGGGGAGTCTTTGTTTTCTTT. It translates to CSASDRGVFVFF.